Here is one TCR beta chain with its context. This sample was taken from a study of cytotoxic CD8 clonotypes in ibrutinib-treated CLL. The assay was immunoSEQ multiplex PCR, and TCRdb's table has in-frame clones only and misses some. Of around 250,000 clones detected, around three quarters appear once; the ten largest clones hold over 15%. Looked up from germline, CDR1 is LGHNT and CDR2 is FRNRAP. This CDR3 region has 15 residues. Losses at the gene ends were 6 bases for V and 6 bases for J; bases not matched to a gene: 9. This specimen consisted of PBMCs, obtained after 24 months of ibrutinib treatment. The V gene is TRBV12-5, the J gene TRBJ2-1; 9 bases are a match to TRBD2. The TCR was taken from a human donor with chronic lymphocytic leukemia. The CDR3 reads CASGARAGGGNEQFF. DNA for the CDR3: TGTGCTAGTGGGGCACGCGCGGGAGGGGGCAATGAGCAGTTCTTC.